The clone carrying this T cell receptor (beta chain) occurred many times. Its antigen is not known. Building the TCR beta libraries relied on iRepertoire HTBI primers, and CDR3 regions underwent Arm-PCR. TCRdb called the multiplex PCR reads again in MiXCR, with one record for every CDR3 protein. The profile shows 400,000 to 500,000 distinct CDR3 sequences, about a sixth of them singletons. This entry belongs to a study of regulatory T cells in long-lasting Graves disease. Study in general: Antithyroid drug exposure in newly diagnosed Graves' patients had lasted under 3 months. Study-level findings and limits: Persistent Graves' patients showed less TCR diversity than newly diagnosed patients showed.

The sample's time point: newly diagnosed GD, antithyroid drugs for less than 3 months. Researchers made the TCR library from RNA that was extracted from PBMCs. Patients hailed from an endocrinology department in Xi'an, China. V shed 6 bases and J shed 0 bases, with 24 bases lying between them. CDR3 length: 19 residues. Per germline, CDR1 SNHLY and CDR2 FYNNEI. These same records also appear under a second study, on T cells in Graves' hyperthyroidism and ophthalmopathy. According to that study: TCR CDR3 underwent first-round RT-PCR with the HTBI primer set.

This clonotype was sampled from a woman aged 18-29 years with Graves disease. The source was peripheral blood mononuclear cells (PBMCs), collected at new diagnosis, from a patient treated with antithyroid drugs. The chain combines TRBV2 with TRBJ2-4, with D unresolved. CDR3 region: CASRQEWLSHNLAKNIQYF. As DNA, the CDR3 is TGTGCCAGCAGACAAGAGTGGCTATCCCACAACCTAGCCAAAAACATTCAGTACTTC.